The 3 T cell receptor beta chains below come from one sample, sequenced in a study of CXCR3-negative and CXCR3-positive naive CD8 T cells. UMI-labeled 5' RACE TRB cDNA libraries were prepared from the cells. TCRdb reprocessed the 5' RACE reads; each CDR3 protein has one entry and no DNA is given. The sample data list tens of thousands of distinct CDR3 sequences. Material for sequencing was naive CXCR3- CD8+ T cells from blood. Subset in this sample: CD45RO-CCR7+CD27+CD95- naive CD8+ T cells lacking CXCR3 (TNR3-). These receptors were collected from a human donor in good health. Some clones in this sample may be carry-over from other donors' samples.

This chain joins TRBV29-1 and TRBJ2-7; TCRdb indicates TRBD2, and absent DNA this call remains unverified. Germline CDR1 reads SQVTM; CDR2 reads ANQGSEA. The CDR3 runs 14 residues. The CDR3 region is CSGSSGEGPLGQYF.

The CDR3 region is CASSLSWTGSSYNEQFF. V and J are TRBV27 and TRBJ2-1; TCRdb names TRBD1, which stays unverified in the absence of DNA. CDR3 length: 17 amino acids. Germline loops: CDR1 MNHEY, CDR2 SMNVEV (reference sequence).

V usage is TRBV4-3 and J usage is TRBJ2-5; the D gene TCRdb calls, TRBD1, cannot be checked with no DNA. Germline CDR1 reads LGHNA; CDR2 reads YSLEER. CDR3 length equals 16 residues. CDR3 sequence reads: CASSQAAGAVGETQYF.